This TCR beta chain is drawn from a study of T cell responses to AZD1222 COVID-19 vaccine. Trimming shortened V by 6 bases and J by 9 bases, and 15 bases separated the two germline ends. Germline CDR1 is GTSNPN and CDR2 is SVGIG (reference sequence). The CDR3 runs to 13 residues. TCRdb's copy holds only in-frame clones and misses some; the assay was immunoSEQ multiplex PCR. Among roughly 150,000 clones listed, roughly 88% were seen once. The chain employs TRBV30 and TRBJ1-6; no clear D. Sequences were derived from peripheral blood, sampled on day 0 of AZD1222 vaccination. The sequence came from an adult in good health. CDR3 nucleotide sequence: TGTGCCTGCCCCCCGGAGGACCCTTCACCCCTCCACTTT. This codes for CACPPEDPSPLHF.